These 22 T cell receptor beta chains share one sample of origin, sequenced in a study of cytomegalovirus exposure and HLA in healthy donors. Using immunoSEQ multiplex PCR, the repertoire was profiled, and TCRdb retains in-frame clones only, with some absent. The table includes hundreds of thousands of clones, roughly 84% detected once. Sequencing input: PBMCs. The receptor source for this set is a woman aged 18 to 35 in good health and CMV-seropositive.

This CDR3 reads CASSYRDRVYEQYF. CDR3 sequence (DNA): TGTGCCAGCAGTTACCGGGACAGGGTCTACGAGCAGTACTTC. The chain links TRBV6-6 to TRBJ2-7, with 9 bases aligning to TRBD1. This CDR3 has 14 amino acids. J gave up 3 bases and V 2 bases, and 2 bases lay outside the gene matches. CDR1 is MNHNY, CDR2 SVGAGI, per germline (reference sequence).

This clone was detected only once. The chain recombines TRBV27 with TRBJ1-2; 8 bases are shared with TRBD1. CDR3 length: 14 amino acids. Looked up from germline, CDR1 is MNHEY and CDR2 is SMNVEV (reference sequence). Germline trimming cut 3 bases from V and 8 bases from J; bases unmatched to any gene: 8. CDR3 sequence: CASSLGGQGRGYTF. The CDR3 bases are TGTGCCAGCAGTTTGGGCGGACAGGGAAGGGGCTACACCTTC.

The chain has TRBV27 and TRBJ1-5, with 7 bases lining up with TRBD1. Losses at the gene ends were 4 bases for V and 0 bases for J; bases not matched to a gene: 6. Germline V lookup: CDR1 MNHEY, CDR2 SMNVEV (reference sequence). This CDR3 has 16 amino acids. The CDR3 nucleotides are TGTGCCAGCAGTTCCCCCGGGACAGCTAGCAATCAGCCCCAGCATTTT. Translation gives CASSSPGTASNQPQHF.

To note about this clone: At one of its ends the junction is not consistent with the germline gene, which may arise from a read error. The chain uses TRBV28 and TRBJ2-7; D not resolved. CDR1 and CDR2 from the germline V gene are MDHEN and SYDVKM. The CDR3 contains 11 residues. CDR3 in DNA: TGTGCCAGCGGTTTAGCCAGGAAGCAGTACTTC. Residues: CASGLARKQYF.

The chain is built from TRBV2 and TRBJ1-5, with D perhaps matching TRBD1 (5 bases). CDR1 is SNHLY and CDR2 is FYNNEI in the germline V gene. V was trimmed by 5 bases and J by 3 bases, leaving 20 bases between them. This CDR3 comprises 17 residues. The CDR3 nucleotides are TGTGCCAGCAGTACGTTGGGGCGGTGGGGCCCCAATCAGCCCCAGCATTTT. As protein: CASSTLGRWGPNQPQHF.

The genes are TRBV18 and TRBJ2-7, with a tentative D call TRBD2 (6 bases). In germline, CDR1 is KGHSH, CDR2 LQKENI. The V gene lost 3 bases and the J gene lost 3 bases, with 15 bases spanning the gap. The CDR3 spans 15 residues. DNA for the CDR3: TGTGCCAGCTCACCGGGGGGAGATGAAAACTACGAGCAGTACTTC. This sequence encodes CASSPGGDENYEQYF. Supplemented by reference TRBV18 and TRBJ2-7, the full variable domain reads NAGVMQNPRHLVRRRGQEARLRCSPMKGHSHVYWYRQLPEEGLKFMVYLQKENIIDESGMPKERFSAEFPKEGPSILRIQQVVRGDSAAYFCASSPGGDENYEQYFGPGTRLTVT.

The chain has TRBV28 and TRBJ2-1; possible D gene TRBD1, 6 bases. The V end was cut by 6 bases, the J end by 7 bases, with 37 bases between. The CDR3 is made up of 21 amino acids. Germline V gives CDR1 MDHEN, CDR2 SYDVKM. CDR3 residues: CASSISRKVGSGTKASNEQFF. In DNA form, the CDR3 reads TGTGCCAGCAGCATCTCGAGAAAAGTGGGTTCCGGGACAAAGGCTAGTAATGAGCAGTTCTTC.

This chain uses TRBV6-5 with TRBJ2-3; the D gene is possibly TRBD2 (6 bases). Looked up from germline, CDR1 is MNHEY and CDR2 is SVGAGI. The length of the CDR3 is 14 residues. V was clipped by 8 bases and J by 0 bases, with 12 bases between them. The CDR3 loop is CASAESGSTDTQYF. In nucleotides, the CDR3 is TGTGCCAGCGCCGAAAGCGGGAGCACAGATACGCAGTATTTT.

This sequence joins TRBV4-1 and TRBJ2-7, with 8 bases fitting TRBD2. Germline lookup yields CDR1 MGHRA and CDR2 YSYEKL. Trimming took 3 bases from V and 1 from J; bases not matched to a gene: 5. The CDR3 sequence is 15 residues long. The CDR3 spells CASSQTSAPSYEQYF. CDR3 sequence (DNA): TGCGCCAGCAGCCAGACTAGCGCCCCATCCTACGAGCAGTACTTC.

This rearrangement joins TRBV21-1 to TRBJ1-5; the tabulated D call, TRBD1, remains unverified against the DNA. TRBV21-1 has pseudogene status. The CDR3 length is 14 residues. The CDR3 DNA is TGTGCCAGCAGCAAAGGGTGGCTGAATCAGCCCCAGCATTTT. Protein: CASSKGWLNQPQHF.

The chain joins TRBV27 to TRBJ2-3; 9 positions agree with TRBD1. CDR1 MNHEY and CDR2 SMNVEV come from the germline V gene (reference sequence). This CDR3 comprises 16 residues. After removal of 5 bases from V and 5 bases from J, the junction contained 11 bases not matched to a gene. The DNA for the CDR3 is TGTGCCAGCAGTAGCCTCGGGACAGGGAAAGGAGATACGCAGTATTTT. It specifies CASSSLGTGKGDTQYF.

CDR3 in DNA: TGTGCCAGCAGTGTGAGGAGTCCTTTTTCCTTAGTCCTTACCTACAATGAGCAGTTCTTC. Protein sequence: CASSVRSPFSLVLTYNEQFF. The chain links TRBV28 to TRBJ2-1; D not certain. There are 20 residues in the CDR3. Trimming removed 5 bases from V and 2 bases from J, with 28 bases in between. Germline assignment: CDR1 MDHEN and CDR2 SYDVKM.

The chain uses TRBV4-1 and TRBJ2-7; the D is unclear. The length of the CDR3 is 15 residues. Germline V gene lookup returns CDR1 MGHRA and CDR2 YSYEKL. The ends were cut back, 0 bases at V and 0 bases at J, with 9 bases in the middle. DNA for the CDR3: TGCGCCAGCAGCCAAGATCCAGGCAGCTCCTACGAGCAGTACTTC. Residues: CASSQDPGSSYEQYF.

This chain links TRBV5-1 with TRBJ2-1; 11 bases are a match to TRBD2. Germline CDR1 SGHRS, CDR2 YFSETQ. With V trimmed by 4 bases and J by 8 bases, 11 bases remained unmatched. This CDR3 has 16 residues. CDR3 sequence reads: CASSTVAGGPADEQFF. CDR3 bases: TGCGCCAGCAGCACAGTAGCGGGAGGGCCAGCCGATGAGCAGTTCTTC.

The chain joins TRBV6-1 to TRBJ1-2; possibly TRBD1 for D (5 bases). CDR3 length equals 16 residues. Per the germline V gene, CDR1 is MNHNS and CDR2 is SASEGT. Trimming removed 4 bases at V and 0 bases at J, with 15 bases between. The CDR3 reads CASSVRGASANYGYTF. The CDR3 nucleotides read TGTGCCAGCAGTGTTCGCGGGGCGTCGGCTAACTATGGCTACACCTTC.

The chain links TRBV30 to TRBJ2-1, with 7 bases identical to TRBD2. V lost 6 bases, J lost 10 bases, and 12 bases stayed unmatched. CDR1 and CDR2 from the germline V gene are GTSNPN and SVGIG (reference sequence). This CDR3 spans 13 amino acids. This CDR3 reads CACGTTEWGEQFF. The CDR3 DNA reads TGTGCCTGCGGGACTACGGAATGGGGAGAGCAGTTCTTC. The whole variable domain, remainder taken from reference TRBV30 and TRBJ2-1, is SQTIHQWPATLVQPVGSPLSLECTVEGTSNPNLYWYRQAAGRGLQLLFYSVGIGQISSEVPQNLSASRPQDRQFILSSKKLLLSDSGFYLCACGTTEWGEQFFGPGTRLTVL.

This clone was counted a single time. The chain links TRBV9 to TRBJ2-1; 11 bases are a match to TRBD2. The CDR3 runs to 15 residues. Germline trimming cut 0 bases from V and 7 bases from J; bases unmatched to any gene: 3. Germline-derived CDR1 and CDR2 are SGDLS and YYNGEE. The CDR3 nucleotides are TGTGCCAGCAGCGTAGACCCTAGCGGGAGGAATGAGCAGTTCTTC. It translates to CASSVDPSGRNEQFF. Full variable domain (outside the CDR3, taken from reference TRBV9 and TRBJ2-1): DSGVTQTPKHLITATGQRVTLRCSPRSGDLSVYWYQQSLDQGLQFLIQYYNGEERAKGNILERFSAQQFPDLHSELNLSSLELGDSALYFCASSVDPSGRNEQFFGPGTRLTVL.

V usage is TRBV14 and J usage is TRBJ1-1, with 9 bases matching TRBD1. Germline lookup yields CDR1 SGHDN and CDR2 FVKESK. The V gene end was trimmed by 3 bases and the J gene end by 1 base; junction bases not matched to a gene: 6. The CDR3 is 16 residues long. The CDR3 DNA is TGTGCCAGCAGCCATCGACCGGGACAGGGGAACACTGAAGCTTTCTTT. Its translation is CASSHRPGQGNTEAFF.

The gene calls are TRBV13 and TRBJ2-7, with D perhaps TRBD2 (5 bases). Looked up from germline, CDR1 is PRHDT and CDR2 is FYEKMQ (reference sequence). There are 15 residues in the CDR3. Trimming cost V 5 bases and J 0 bases, with 14 bases left between them. The CDR3: CASSTSGGSSYEQYF. The CDR3 coding sequence is TGTGCCAGCAGCACCTCGGGTGGGAGCTCCTACGAGCAGTACTTC. Full variable domain (missing parts from reference TRBV13 and TRBJ2-7): AAGVIQSPRHLIKEKRETATLKCYPIPRHDTVYWYQQGPGQDPQFLISFYEKMQSDKGSIPDRFSAQQFSDYHSELNMSSLELGDSALYFCASSTSGGSSYEQYFGPGTRLTVT.

This CDR3 reads CASSSFGAPSYEQYF. The CDR3 bases are TGTGCCAGTAGTTCTTTTGGAGCACCTTCCTACGAGCAGTACTTC. The rearrangement links TRBV19 to TRBJ2-7; D is unresolved. The CDR3 is 15 amino acids. The V end was cut by 5 bases, the J end by 1 base, with 15 bases between. Germline CDR1 LNHDA, CDR2 SQIVND (reference sequence).

This clone occurred once. This sequence joins TRBV5-1 and TRBJ2-7; the D is unclear. The germline V and J ends were trimmed by 4 bases and 5 bases, with 7 bases remaining between them. The V gene's germline CDR1 is SGHRS and CDR2 YFSETQ. This CDR3 is built from 11 residues. In nucleotides, the CDR3 is TGCGCCAGCAGCGCCCACAACGAGCAGTACTTC. Protein product: CASSAHNEQYF.

The chain links TRBV5-1 to TRBJ2-7, with D tentatively TRBD2 (5 bases). The CDR3 runs to 16 residues. Germline CDR1 and CDR2: SGHRS and YFSETQ. Trimming cost V 2 bases and J 0 bases, with 15 bases left between them. CDR3 coding DNA: TGCGCCAGCAGCTTCCAAGGAGGCGTTAGCTCCTACGAGCAGTACTTC. It is translated as CASSFQGGVSSYEQYF. Drawing the rest from reference TRBV5-1 and TRBJ2-7, the complete variable domain is KAGVTQTPRYLIKTRGQQVTLSCSPISGHRSVSWYQQTPGQGLQFLFEYFSETQRNKGNFPGRFSGRQFSNSRSEMNVSTLELGDSALYLCASSFQGGVSSYEQYFGPGTRLTVT.